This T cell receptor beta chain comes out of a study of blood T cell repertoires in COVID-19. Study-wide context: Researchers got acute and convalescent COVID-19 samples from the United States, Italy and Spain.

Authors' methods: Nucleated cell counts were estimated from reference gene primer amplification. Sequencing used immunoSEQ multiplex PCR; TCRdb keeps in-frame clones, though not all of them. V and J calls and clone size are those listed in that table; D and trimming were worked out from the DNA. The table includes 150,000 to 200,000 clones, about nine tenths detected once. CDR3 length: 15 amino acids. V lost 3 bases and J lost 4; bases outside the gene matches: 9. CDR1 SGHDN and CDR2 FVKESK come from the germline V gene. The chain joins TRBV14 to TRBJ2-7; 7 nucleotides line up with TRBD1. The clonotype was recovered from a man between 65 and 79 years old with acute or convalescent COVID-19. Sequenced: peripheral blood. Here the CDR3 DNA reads TGTGCCAGCAGCCAGCACTGGGACAGTTTTTACGAGCAGTACTTC. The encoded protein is CASSQHWDSFYEQYF.